This T cell receptor (beta chain) is drawn from a study of blood T cell repertoires in COVID-19. Across the study: Specimens from acute and convalescent COVID-19 originated in the United States, Italy and Spain. T cells, B-cell-depleted T cells, or PBMCs supplied cDNA or gDNA.

V trimming: 1 base; J trimming: 3 bases; junction bases outside the gene matches: 7. The CDR3 is made up of 16 amino acids. Germline CDR1 and CDR2: SGHTA and FQGNSA. Original processing notes: Reference gene primer amplification gave nucleated cell count estimates. The protocol was immunoSEQ multiplex PCR, while the TCRdb copy is restricted to in-frame clones and leaves out a portion. V, J and clone size are those of that table, while D and trimming were read from the DNA. Among under 75,000 clones listed, 81% were seen once. Sequenced sample: peripheral blood. The receptor was derived from a woman older than 75 with active or convalescent COVID-19. The rearrangement links TRBV7-2 to TRBJ2-7; 9 positions agree with TRBD2. The CDR3 bases are TGTGCCAGCAGCTTAGTTGGCGGGGGGGCTGACTACGAGCAGTACTTC. Its protein is CASSLVGGGADYEQYF.